This TCR beta chain is from a study of low-dose radiotherapy and immunotherapy resistance in tumors (dated by TCRdb to 2021 to 2024). With regard to the full study: Patients in Cohort 1 were given 0.5 Gy per fraction every 2 weeks, and the prescribed total PTV dose was 6.5 Gy. Patients in Cohort 2 were given 1 Gy per fraction every two weeks, for a total of 13 Gy across 26 weeks. Patients were given nivolumab as a 240 mg flat dose every two weeks and ipilimumab at 1 mg/kg every six weeks, with both drugs delivered intravenously. Every two weeks, patients got intravenous cyclophosphamide at 200 mg/m2, given one day ahead of each radiation and immunotherapy administration. Starting on cycle 1 day 1, patients took 300 mg of aspirin by mouth once a day for four cycles. Randomization of trial participants into treatment groups was not performed. Eight patients were included in the translational analysis, namely three from the first dose cohort plus the first five from the second dose cohort.

Read against the paper, the sample's time point label means: after trial treatment. The treatment or condition label on this specimen signifies: LDRT plus nivolumab, ipilimumab, low-dose cyclophosphamide and aspirin (RACIN trial). The donors came from RACIN, which was a single-arm phase I dose-escalation trial that paired nivolumab and ipilimumab with aspirin, low-dose cyclophosphamide and low-dose radiotherapy. Eligible patients had advanced, TIL-negative solid tumors. The sample was run on an Illumina HiSeq 2500. To make first-strand cDNA, Superscript III was used along with a set of TRAV- and TRBV-specific primers so that both the TCRalpha and TCRbeta chains were covered. An approximately 19-cycle PCR with Phusion amplified the TCRs, pairing a constant-region primer with the adapter that was attached to the V primers. The isolated mRNA was amplified using the MessageAmp II aRNA Amplification Kit, with in vitro transcription performed for about 15 hours at 37 degrees C. The Dynabeads mRNA DIRECT Purification Kit was used to isolate mRNA for TCR sequencing. Indexed Illumina adapters were added in a second approximately 27-cycle Phusion PCR, and the resulting products were purified with AMPure XP beads. On the study's bioinformatics: Custom Perl scripts pooled TCR sequences encoding the same protein, removed out-of-frame sequences and computed each clonotype's abundance. TCR sequences supported by only a single read were excluded from analysis. Shannon entropy, Gini index, clonality, richness, and the frequency of TCRs shared between repertoires were included as repertoire metrics. The raw public reads went through TCRdb reprocessing: fastp at Q25, MiXCR clone calling, in-frame beta chains kept. CDR3 protein duplicates are merged, each entry listing the most common genes and DNA. For this entry, the V and J calls and clone size follow TCRdb and not the study's own pipeline. This sample holds about 100,000 distinct CDR3 sequences; around 21% were observed only once. Approximately 4% of the sample goes to the ten largest clones.

Of note for this clonotype: Its recognized antigen is unknown. No quality values exist for individual bases; no much larger clone is one base distant.

V is clipped by 0 bases and J by 2 bases, and the sequence between their germline boundaries is 18 bases long. CDR3 length: 18 amino acids, cysteine to phenylalanine. Here the CDR3 DNA is all that survives: 54 bases in frame from base 1. Looking up the germline V gene yields CDR1 LGHNA and CDR2 YNFKEQ. Recombination joined TRBV4-2 with TRBJ2-3; no confident D gene assignment can be made. The sequencing here drew on PBMCs, taken after low-dose radiotherapy plus immunotherapy. The clonotype originates from a male donor with prostate cancer. CDR3 sequence: CASSQDPDPYTITDTQYF. At the DNA level, the sequence is TGTGCCAGCAGCCAAGATCCGGACCCTTATACCATCACAGATACGCAGTATTTT.